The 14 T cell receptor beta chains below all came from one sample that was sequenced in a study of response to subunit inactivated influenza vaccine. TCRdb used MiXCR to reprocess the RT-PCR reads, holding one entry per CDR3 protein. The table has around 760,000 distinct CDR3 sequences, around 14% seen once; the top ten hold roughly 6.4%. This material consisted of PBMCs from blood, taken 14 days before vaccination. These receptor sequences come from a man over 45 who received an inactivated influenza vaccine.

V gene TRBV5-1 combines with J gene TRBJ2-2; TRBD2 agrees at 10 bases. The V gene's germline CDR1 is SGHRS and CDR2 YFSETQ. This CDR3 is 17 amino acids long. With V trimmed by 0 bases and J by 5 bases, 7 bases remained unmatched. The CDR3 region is CASSLDSGRKRTGELFF. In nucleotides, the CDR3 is TGCGCCAGCAGCTTGGATAGCGGGAGGAAAAGAACCGGGGAGCTGTTTTTT. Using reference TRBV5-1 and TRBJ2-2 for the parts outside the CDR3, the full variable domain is KAGVTQTPRYLIKTRGQQVTLSCSPISGHRSVSWYQQTPGQGLQFLFEYFSETQRNKGNFPGRFSGRQFSNSRSEMNVSTLELGDSALYLCASSLDSGRKRTGELFFGEGSRLTVL.

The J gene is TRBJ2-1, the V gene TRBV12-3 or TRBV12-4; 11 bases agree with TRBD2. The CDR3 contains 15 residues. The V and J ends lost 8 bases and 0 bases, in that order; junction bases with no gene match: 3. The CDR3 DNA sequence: TGTGCCAGCTCTAGCGGGAGGATCTCCTACAATGAGCAGTTCTTC. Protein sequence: CASSSGRISYNEQFF.

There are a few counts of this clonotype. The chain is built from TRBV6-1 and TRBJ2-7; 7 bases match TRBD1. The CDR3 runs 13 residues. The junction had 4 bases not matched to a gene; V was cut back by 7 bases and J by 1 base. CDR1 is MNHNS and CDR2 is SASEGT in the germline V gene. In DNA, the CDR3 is TGTGCCAGCACCCTGACAGGGTCCTACGAGCAGTACTTC. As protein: CASTLTGSYEQYF.

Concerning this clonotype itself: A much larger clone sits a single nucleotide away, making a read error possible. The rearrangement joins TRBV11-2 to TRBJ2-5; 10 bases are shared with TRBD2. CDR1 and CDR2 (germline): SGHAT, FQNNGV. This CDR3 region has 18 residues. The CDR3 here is CASSLGVLAGEAQEAQYF. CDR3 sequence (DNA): TGTGCCAGCAGCTTAGGTGTGCTAGCGGGGGAAGCACAAGAGGCCCAGTACTTC.

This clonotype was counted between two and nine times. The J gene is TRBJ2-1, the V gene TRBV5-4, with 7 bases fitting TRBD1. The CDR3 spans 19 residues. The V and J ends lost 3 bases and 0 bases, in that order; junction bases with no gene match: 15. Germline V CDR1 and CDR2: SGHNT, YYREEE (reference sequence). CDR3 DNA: TGTGCCAGCAGCTCCCTACTCCGGGACAGAAGAACCTCCTACAATGAGCAGTTCTTC. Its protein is CASSSLLRDRRTSYNEQFF. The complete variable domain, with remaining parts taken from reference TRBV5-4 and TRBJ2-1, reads ETGVTQSPTHLIKTRGQQVTLRCSSQSGHNTVSWYQQALGQGPQFIFQYYREEENGRGNFPPRFSGLQFPNYSSELNVNALELDDSALYLCASSSLLRDRRTSYNEQFFGPGTRLTVL.

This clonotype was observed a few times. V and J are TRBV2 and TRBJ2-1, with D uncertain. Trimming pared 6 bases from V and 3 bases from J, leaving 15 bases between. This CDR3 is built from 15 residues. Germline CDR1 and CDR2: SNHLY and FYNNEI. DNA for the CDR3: TGTGCCAGCAGATCTGAAAGAGTTGTCTACAATGAGCAGTTCTTC. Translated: CASRSERVVYNEQFF.

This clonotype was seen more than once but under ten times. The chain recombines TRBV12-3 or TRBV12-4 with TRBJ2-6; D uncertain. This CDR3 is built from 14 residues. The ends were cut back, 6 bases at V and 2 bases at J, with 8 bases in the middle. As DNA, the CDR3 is TGTGCCAGCAGGGGTGGGGCTGGGGCCAACGTCCTGACTTTC. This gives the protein CASRGGAGANVLTF.

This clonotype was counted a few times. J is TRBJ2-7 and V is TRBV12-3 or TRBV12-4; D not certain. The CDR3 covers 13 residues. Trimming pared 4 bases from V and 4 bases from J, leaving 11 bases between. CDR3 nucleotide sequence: TGTGCCAGCAGTTCCTACCTCAAGTACGAGCAGTACTTC. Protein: CASSSYLKYEQYF.

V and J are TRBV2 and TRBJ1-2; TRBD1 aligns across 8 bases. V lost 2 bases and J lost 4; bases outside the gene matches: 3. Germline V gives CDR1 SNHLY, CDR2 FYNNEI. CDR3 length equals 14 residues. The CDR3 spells CASSEQGAIYGYTF. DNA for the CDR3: TGTGCCAGCAGTGAACAGGGGGCGATCTATGGCTACACCTTC.

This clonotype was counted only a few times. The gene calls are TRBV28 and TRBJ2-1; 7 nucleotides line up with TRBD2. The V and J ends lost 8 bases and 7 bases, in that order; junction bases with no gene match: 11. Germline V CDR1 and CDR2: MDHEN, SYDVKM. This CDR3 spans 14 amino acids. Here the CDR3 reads CASWEGGSWNEQFF. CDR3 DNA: TGTGCCAGCTGGGAGGGAGGGTCTTGGAATGAGCAGTTCTTC.

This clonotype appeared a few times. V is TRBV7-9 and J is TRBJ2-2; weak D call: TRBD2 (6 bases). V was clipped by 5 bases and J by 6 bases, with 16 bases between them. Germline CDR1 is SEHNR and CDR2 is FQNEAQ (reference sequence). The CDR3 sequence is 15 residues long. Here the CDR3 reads CASSPTGSGAGELFF. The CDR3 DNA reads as TGTGCCAGCAGCCCAACCGGATCGGGGGCCGGGGAGCTGTTTTTT.

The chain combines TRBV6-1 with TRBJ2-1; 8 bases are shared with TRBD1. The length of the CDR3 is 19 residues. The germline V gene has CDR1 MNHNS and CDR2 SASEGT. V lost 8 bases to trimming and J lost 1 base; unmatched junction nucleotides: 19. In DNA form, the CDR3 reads TGTGCCAGCGGGGGGACAGGCAGCCTTCGATTGAGGTCCTACAATGAGCAGTTCTTC. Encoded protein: CASGGTGSLRLRSYNEQFF.

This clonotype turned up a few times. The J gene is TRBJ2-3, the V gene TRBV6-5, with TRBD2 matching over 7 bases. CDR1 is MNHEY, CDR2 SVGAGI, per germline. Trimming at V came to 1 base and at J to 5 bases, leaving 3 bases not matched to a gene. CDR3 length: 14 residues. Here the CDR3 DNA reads TGTGCCAGCAGTTACTTCCTAGCGGAAGATACGCAGTATTTT. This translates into CASSYFLAEDTQYF.

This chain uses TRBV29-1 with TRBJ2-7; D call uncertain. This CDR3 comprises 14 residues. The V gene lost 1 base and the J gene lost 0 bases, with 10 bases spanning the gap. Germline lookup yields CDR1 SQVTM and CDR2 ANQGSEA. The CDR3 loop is CSVEGASSSYEQYF. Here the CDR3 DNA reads TGCAGCGTTGAAGGGGCGTCAAGCTCCTACGAGCAGTACTTC.